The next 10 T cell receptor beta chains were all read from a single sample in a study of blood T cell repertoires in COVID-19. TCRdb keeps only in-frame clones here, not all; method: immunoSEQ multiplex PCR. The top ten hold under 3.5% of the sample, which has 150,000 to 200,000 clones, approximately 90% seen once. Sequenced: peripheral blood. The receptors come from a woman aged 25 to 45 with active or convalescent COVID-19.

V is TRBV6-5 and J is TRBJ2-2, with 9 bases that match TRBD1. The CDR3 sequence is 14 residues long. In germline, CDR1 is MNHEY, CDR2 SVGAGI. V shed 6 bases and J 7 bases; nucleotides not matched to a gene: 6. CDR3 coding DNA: TGTGCCAGCAGGCAACAGGGGGCTGGCGGGGAGCTGTTTTTT. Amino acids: CASRQQGAGGELFF.

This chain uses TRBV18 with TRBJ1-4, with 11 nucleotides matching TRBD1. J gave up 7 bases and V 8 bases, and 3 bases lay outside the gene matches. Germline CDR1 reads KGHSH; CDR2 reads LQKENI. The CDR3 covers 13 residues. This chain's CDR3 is CASTGQGGEKLFF. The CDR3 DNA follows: TGTGCCAGCACGGGACAGGGGGGTGAAAAACTGTTTTTT.

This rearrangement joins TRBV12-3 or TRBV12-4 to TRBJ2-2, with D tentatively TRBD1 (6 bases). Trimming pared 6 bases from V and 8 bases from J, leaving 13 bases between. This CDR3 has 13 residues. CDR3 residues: CASSFPGQGELFF. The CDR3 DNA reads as TGTGCCAGCAGCTTTCCTGGACAGGGGGAGCTGTTTTTT.

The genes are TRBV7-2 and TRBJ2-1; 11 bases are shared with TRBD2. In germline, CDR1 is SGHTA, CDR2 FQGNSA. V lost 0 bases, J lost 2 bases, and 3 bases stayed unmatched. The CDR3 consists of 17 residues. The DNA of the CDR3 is TGTGCCAGCAGCTTAGCAAGTAGCGGGGGGGCCTACAATGAGCAGTTCTTC. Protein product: CASSLASSGGAYNEQFF.

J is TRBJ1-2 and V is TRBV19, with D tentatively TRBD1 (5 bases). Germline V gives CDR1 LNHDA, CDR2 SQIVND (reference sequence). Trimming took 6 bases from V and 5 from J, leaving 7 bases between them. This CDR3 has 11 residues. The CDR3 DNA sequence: TGTGCCAGTAGATCAGGGTATGGCTACACCTTC. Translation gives CASRSGYGYTF.

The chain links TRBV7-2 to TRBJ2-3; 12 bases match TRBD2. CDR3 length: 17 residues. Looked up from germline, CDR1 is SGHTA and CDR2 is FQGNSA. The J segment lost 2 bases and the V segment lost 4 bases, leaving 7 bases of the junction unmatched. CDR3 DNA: TGTGCCAGCAGCTCTAGACTAGCGGGGGCCTACACAGATACGCAGTATTTT. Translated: CASSSRLAGAYTDTQYF.

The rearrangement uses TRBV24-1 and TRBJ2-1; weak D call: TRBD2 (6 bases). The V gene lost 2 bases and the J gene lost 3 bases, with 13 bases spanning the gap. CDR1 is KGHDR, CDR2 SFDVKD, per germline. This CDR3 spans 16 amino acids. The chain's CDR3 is CATSDSGTFNYNEQFF. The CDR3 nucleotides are TGTGCCACCAGTGATTCGGGGACTTTTAACTACAATGAGCAGTTCTTC.

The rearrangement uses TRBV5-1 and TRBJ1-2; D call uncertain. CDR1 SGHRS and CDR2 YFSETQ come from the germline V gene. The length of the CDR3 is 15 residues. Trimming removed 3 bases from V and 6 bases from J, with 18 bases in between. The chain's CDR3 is CASSSEGVSLNGYTF. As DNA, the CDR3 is TGCGCCAGCAGCTCCGAGGGTGTCTCACTAAATGGCTACACCTTC.

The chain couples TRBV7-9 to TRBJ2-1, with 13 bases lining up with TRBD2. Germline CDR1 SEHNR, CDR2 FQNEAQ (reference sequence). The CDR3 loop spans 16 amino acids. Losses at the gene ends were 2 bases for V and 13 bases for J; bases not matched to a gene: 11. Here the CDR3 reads CASSLFPGLAGRTQFF. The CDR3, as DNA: TGTGCCAGCAGCTTATTCCCGGGACTAGCGGGACGGACCCAGTTCTTC.

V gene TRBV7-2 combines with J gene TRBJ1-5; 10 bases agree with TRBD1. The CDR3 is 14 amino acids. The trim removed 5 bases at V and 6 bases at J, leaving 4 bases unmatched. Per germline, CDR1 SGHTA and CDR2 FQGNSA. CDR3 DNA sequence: TGTGCCAGCAGCCAGACAGGGGGCACTCAGCCCCAGCATTTT. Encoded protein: CASSQTGGTQPQHF.